A single sample gave rise to the 25 T cell receptor beta chains below, sequenced in a study of blood T cell repertoires in COVID-19. Only in-frame clones appear in the TCRdb table, and some are missing; sequencing was by immunoSEQ multiplex PCR. The sample contains approximately 360,000 clones, around 87% of which appear only once. Material: PBMCs or T cells enriched from blood (not recorded which). Receptor source: a middle-aged man in a cohort exposed to, infected with or recovered from COVID-19 (not recorded which).

The chain recombines TRBV2 with TRBJ2-7; 10 bases align to TRBD2. V was clipped by 7 bases and J by 2 bases; unmatched bases: 5. This CDR3 comprises 14 residues. Germline V gene data show CDR1 as SNHLY and CDR2 as FYNNEI. The CDR3 nucleotides are TGTGCCAGCAAAGCGGGAGGGAACACCTACGAGCAGTACTTC. Protein product: CASKAGGNTYEQYF.

This clone was seen once. The chain is built from TRBV2 and TRBJ1-1; TRBD1 might be the D (5 bases). In germline, CDR1 is SNHLY, CDR2 FYNNEI. Between the trimmed V and J ends, which lost 8 bases and 0 bases, there was a span of 13 bases. The CDR3 is 14 amino acids. The CDR3 reads CASGGGRMNTEAFF. The CDR3 bases are TGTGCCAGCGGGGGGGGACGGATGAACACTGAAGCTTTCTTT.

The chain couples TRBV6-2 or TRBV6-3 to TRBJ2-3; TRBD2 matches 10 bases. The V gene's germline CDR1 is MNHEY and CDR2 SVGEGT. The CDR3 spans 15 residues. The J segment lost 0 bases and the V segment lost 6 bases, leaving 3 bases of the junction unmatched. This chain's CDR3 is CASSQGLASTDTQYF. The CDR3 DNA follows: TGTGCCAGCAGCCAGGGACTAGCGAGCACAGATACGCAGTATTTT.

Only one count was recorded for this clone. The genes are TRBV5-4 and TRBJ2-7; the D gene is possibly TRBD1 (5 bases). The ends were cut back, 7 bases at V and 1 base at J, with 9 bases in the middle. Germline V lookup: CDR1 SGHNT, CDR2 YYREEE (reference sequence). CDR3 size: 12 residues. CDR3 coding DNA: TGTGCCAGCGGCCCAGGGTCCTACGAGCAGTACTTC. It yields the protein CASGPGSYEQYF. The full variable domain, in which reference TRBV5-4 and TRBJ2-7 provide the parts outside the CDR3, is ETGVTQSPTHLIKTRGQQVTLRCSSQSGHNTVSWYQQALGQGPQFIFQYYREEENGRGNFPPRFSGLQFPNYSSELNVNALELDDSALYLCASGPGSYEQYFGPGTRLTVT.

This clone has just one count. This rearrangement joins TRBV28 to TRBJ1-4; D uncertain. This CDR3 region has 14 residues. CDR1 MDHEN and CDR2 SYDVKM come from the germline V gene. Trimming took 2 bases from V and 4 from J, leaving 8 bases between them. The CDR3 is CASSLISINEKLFF. CDR3 nucleotide sequence: TGTGCCAGCAGTTTAATAAGCATTAATGAAAAACTGTTTTTT.

V usage is TRBV7-2 and J usage is TRBJ2-7; 10 nucleotides match TRBD1. The CDR3 sequence is 15 residues long. The V gene's germline CDR1 is SGHTA and CDR2 FQGNSA. Trimming took 5 bases from V and 2 from J; bases not matched to a gene: 6. The CDR3 sequence is CASSAQTGGAYEQYF. Written as DNA, the CDR3 is TGTGCCAGCAGCGCCCAGACAGGGGGCGCCTACGAGCAGTACTTC.

The rearrangement uses TRBV30 and TRBJ2-7; no clear D gene. The germline V gene encodes CDR1 GTSNPN and CDR2 SVGIG (reference sequence). The CDR3 consists of 14 residues. Trimming cost V 1 base and J 3 bases, with 13 bases left between them. CDR3 amino acids: CAWSGHTSLYEQYF. The CDR3 DNA is TGTGCCTGGAGTGGGCACACCTCCCTCTACGAGCAGTACTTC.

The chain uses TRBV25-1 and TRBJ1-2, with D possibly being TRBD1 (6 bases). This CDR3 has 14 residues. V shed 6 bases and J shed 1 base, with 12 bases lying between them. Per the germline V gene, CDR1 is MGHDK and CDR2 is SYGVNS. The CDR3 DNA reads TGTGCCAGCAGAGAGACAGGATTTAACTATGGCTACACCTTC. Protein: CASRETGFNYGYTF.

The gene calls are TRBV3-1 (or the pseudogene TRBV3-2) and TRBJ1-2, with 10 nucleotides matching TRBD1. V dropped 5 bases and J dropped 2; count of bases not matched to a gene: 5. Germline V gene data show CDR1 as LGHDT and CDR2 as YNNKEL (reference sequence). This CDR3 contains 15 residues. The CDR3 DNA follows: TGTGCCAGCAGCGACAGGGGGCTGTTAAACTATGGCTACACCTTC. Protein product: CASSDRGLLNYGYTF.

The chain links TRBV10-1 to TRBJ2-1; 13 bases fit TRBD2. J gave up 0 bases and V 7 bases, and 6 bases lay outside the gene matches. CDR1 is WNHNN and CDR2 is SYGVQD in the germline V gene (reference sequence). The CDR3 totals 17 residues. CDR3 amino acids: CASTPGLAGSSYNEQFF. The DNA for the CDR3 is TGCGCCAGCACTCCGGGACTAGCGGGGAGCTCCTACAATGAGCAGTTCTTC.

The genes are TRBV4-1 and TRBJ2-2, with 9 positions matching TRBD1. CDR3 length: 17 residues. Trimming took 4 bases from V and 6 from J; bases not matched to a gene: 12. CDR1 is MGHRA, CDR2 YSYEKL, per germline. For the CDR3, the DNA is TGCGCCAGCAGCCCAACCCAGGGACAGGGAACTCCCGGGGAGCTGTTTTTT. Amino acids: CASSPTQGQGTPGELFF.

This CDR3 reads CASSFPGNYGYTF. DNA for the CDR3: TGTGCCAGCAGCTTCCCAGGGAACTATGGCTACACCTTC. The chain employs TRBV5-5 and TRBJ1-2; tentative D call: TRBD1 (5 bases). The CDR3 runs 13 residues. V was clipped by 2 bases and J by 2 bases, with 7 bases between them. Germline V gene sequence: CDR1 SGHKS, CDR2 YYEKEE (reference sequence).

The V and J genes are TRBV19 and TRBJ2-3; 10 bases fit TRBD2. Trimming at V came to 5 bases and at J to 2 bases, leaving 7 bases not matched to a gene. Germline V CDR1 and CDR2: LNHDA, SQIVND (reference sequence). The CDR3 sequence is 16 residues long. In DNA form, the CDR3 reads TGTGCCAGTAGTGCCCGGACTAGCGGCCCCACAGATACGCAGTATTTT. Translated: CASSARTSGPTDTQYF.

The V and J genes are TRBV18 and TRBJ2-2; maybe TRBD2 (5 bases). V gave up 3 bases and J gave up 4 bases, with 15 bases separating them. CDR1 KGHSH and CDR2 LQKENI come from the germline V gene. The CDR3 has 16 residues. CDR3 region: CASSPPHLSVTGELFF. The CDR3 DNA follows: TGTGCCAGCTCACCCCCCCATCTTAGCGTCACCGGGGAGCTGTTTTTT.

The chain employs TRBV27 and TRBJ1-5, with TRBD1 identical over 8 bases. The CDR3 is 19 amino acids. The V gene end was trimmed by 4 bases and the J gene end by 5 bases; junction bases not matched to a gene: 19. In germline, CDR1 is MNHEY, CDR2 SMNVEV (reference sequence). CDR3 protein: CASSSHGLRDRSLYQPQHF. DNA of the CDR3: TGTGCCAGCAGTTCCCACGGGCTCCGGGACAGGTCACTTTATCAGCCCCAGCATTTT.

V is TRBV27 and J is TRBJ2-1; unclear D gene. V was clipped by 3 bases and J by 9 bases, with 18 bases between them. The germline V gene encodes CDR1 MNHEY and CDR2 SMNVEV (reference sequence). The CDR3 length is 15 residues. This CDR3 is CASSFAPIALVEQFF. The CDR3 nucleotides are TGTGCCAGCAGTTTCGCTCCTATTGCGCTGGTTGAGCAGTTCTTC.

The rearrangement uses TRBV6-1 and TRBJ2-7; TRBD1 agrees at 9 bases. The CDR3 runs to 15 residues. Germline values: CDR1 MNHNS, CDR2 SASEGT. V trimming: 1 base; J trimming: 3 bases; junction bases outside the gene matches: 4. This CDR3 reads CASSEGGTGYYEQYF. In DNA, the CDR3 is TGTGCCAGCAGTGAAGGCGGGACAGGGTACTACGAGCAGTACTTC.

CDR3 in amino acids: CAWSVQVNTEAFF. The CDR3 DNA reads as TGTGCCTGGAGTGTACAGGTGAACACTGAAGCTTTCTTT. V and J are TRBV30 and TRBJ1-1; maybe TRBD1 (5 bases). The germline CDR1 and CDR2 sequences are GTSNPN and SVGIG (reference sequence). V was clipped by 0 bases and J by 0 bases, with 5 bases between them. The length of the CDR3 is 13 residues.

This chain joins TRBV27 and TRBJ2-5, with TRBD2 matching 13 bases. V lost 5 bases, J lost 2 bases, and 8 bases stayed unmatched. The CDR3 length is 17 residues. Looked up from germline, CDR1 is MNHEY and CDR2 is SMNVEV (reference sequence). CDR3 sequence: CASSPRPGLAGQETQYF. The CDR3 DNA reads as TGTGCCAGCAGTCCCCGCCCGGGACTAGCGGGGCAAGAGACCCAGTACTTC.

The rearrangement uses TRBV10-1 and TRBJ2-3; no clear D gene. Trimming removed 8 bases from V and 5 bases from J, with 14 bases in between. The CDR3 loop spans 13 amino acids. The germline gives CDR1 WNHNN, CDR2 SYGVQD (reference sequence). The CDR3 protein is CASGPAIGDTQYF. For the CDR3, the DNA is TGCGCCAGCGGTCCCGCTATCGGAGATACGCAGTATTTT.

The chain joins TRBV29-1 to TRBJ1-3; maybe TRBD1 (6 bases). This CDR3 comprises 14 residues. Germline V lookup: CDR1 SQVTM, CDR2 ANQGSEA. The V end lost 6 bases, the J end lost 2 bases, and 14 bases lay between the germline ends. The CDR3 nucleotides read TGCAGCGTGGGGGGGCGAGGGGCTGGAAACACCATATATTTT. It translates to CSVGGRGAGNTIYF.

For the CDR3, the DNA is TGTGCCAGCAGCCCCCGGGACAGTGCTTATGGCTACACCTTC. Translating it yields CASSPRDSAYGYTF. The chain links TRBV27 to TRBJ1-2; 7 positions match TRBD1. CDR3 length: 14 residues. Germline CDR1 reads MNHEY; CDR2 reads SMNVEV (reference sequence). Trimming took 6 bases from V and 5 from J; bases not matched to a gene: 9.

This sequence joins TRBV6-5 and TRBJ1-4; D is unresolved. The CDR3 spans 15 residues. V gave up 4 bases and J gave up 1 base, with 10 bases separating them. In germline, CDR1 is MNHEY, CDR2 SVGAGI. This chain's CDR3 is CASSSDLRTNEKLFF. CDR3 DNA: TGTGCCAGCAGTTCCGACTTGAGAACTAATGAAAAACTGTTTTTT.

The rearrangement uses TRBV25-1 and TRBJ2-6, with TRBD1 identical over 7 bases. The CDR3 runs 16 residues. V trimming: 8 bases; J trimming: 0 bases; junction bases outside the gene matches: 7. Looked up from germline, CDR1 is MGHDK and CDR2 is SYGVNS. CDR3 sequence: CASSGQAHSGANVLTF. CDR3 nucleotides: TGTGCCAGCTCAGGACAGGCACACTCTGGGGCCAACGTCCTGACTTTC.

This chain links TRBV30 with TRBJ2-3, with D tentatively TRBD1 (7 bases). V dropped 4 bases and J dropped 2 bases, with 22 bases sitting between them. The CDR3 is made up of 17 amino acids. Germline lookup yields CDR1 GTSNPN and CDR2 SVGIG (reference sequence). CDR3: CAWTGGIGRPPTDTQYF. In DNA form, the CDR3 reads TGTGCCTGGACAGGGGGGATAGGTAGACCCCCCACAGATACGCAGTATTTT.